This T cell receptor beta chain was retrieved from a study of tumor-infiltrating lymphocytes in primary liver carcinoma listed by TCRdb under 2017. With respect to the entire study: Five patients with histopathologically diagnosed primary liver carcinoma underwent surgical resection in China between late 2015 and 2016. Hepatocellular carcinoma (four) or combined HCC and intrahepatic cholangiocarcinoma (one) was present in the five patients, who were three men and two women aged 30 to 69 years. The five patients had tumors of stage T1-T3 N0M0, with maximum diameters ranging from about 4 to 11 cm. Samples yielded roughly 3.5 to 7.13 million productive TCRbeta reads; read depth did not differ significantly between tissue types. The study combined TCRbeta repertoire sequencing, expression microarrays and whole-exome sequencing across five regions of each liver tumor, with adjacent normal tissue and blood. A total of approximately 35 specimens from 5 patients, comprising some 25 tumor regions, 5 adjacent noncancerous liver tissues and 5 peripheral blood samples, were covered by TCRbeta repertoire sequencing. Reproducibility between technical replicate repertoires was high, with correlation coefficients above 0.95 and mean shared-clone rates near 0.89. What the research found in general, with its limitations: Only the TCR beta chain was sequenced, so true repertoire diversity is likely underestimated because unpaired alpha chains were not captured. With just four or five patients in the study, the authors point out that the findings should be validated in a larger study. Repertoire overlap was higher between tumor regions (mean about 36%) than tumor-adjacent (approximately 17%) or tumor-blood (approximately 14%) pairs, consistent with antigen-driven expansion. Compared with blood, tumors had a significantly larger share of the repertoire taken up by the top 250 clones (p = 0.039). Because the samples were bulk and unsorted, CD4+ and CD8+ T cell repertoires could not be compared.

Ten or more counts support this clonotype. Its antigen has not been determined. No clone much larger than this one lies a single base away; base qualities are absent. A constant-region primer and ProtoScript II reverse transcriptase were used to reverse-transcribe TCRbeta-specific cDNA from roughly 0.5 ug total RNA. Three nested multiplex PCR rounds, following a slightly modified ARM-PCR procedure, were used to build the TCRbeta libraries. Each of the first two PCR rounds ran for about 11 cycles using multiplex TRBV1-TRBV30 forward primers together with a Cbeta reverse primer. A final 25-cycle PCR with Deep VentR polymerase added sample barcodes and Illumina adapters. Before sequencing, amplicons between 200 and 500 bp were purified from gel using a QIAquick gel extraction kit. The TCRbeta amplicons were sequenced with 250-bp paired-end reads on an Illumina HiSeq 2500. The paper's processing steps were these. Quality trimming of reads was performed with Trimmomatic v0.33, and paired reads were merged with FLASH v1.2.11 so that full CDR3 sequences could be recovered. V, D and J germline segments were assigned to the rearranged TCRbeta sequences using MiGEC v1.2.1b. Clonotype statistics and Shannon-Wiener diversity indices were calculated with VDJtools v1.0.0. To reduce sampling bias, subsequent analyses other than the diversity analysis used only the 250 most abundant clonotypes in each sample. TCRdb passed the public sequencing reads through fastp at Q25 and MiXCR, retaining productive beta sequences. Every distinct CDR3 protein forms one entry, paired with its most common genes and DNA. The V and J calls shown here were made by TCRdb, not taken from the authors' results. The sample table lists some 180,000 distinct CDR3 sequences, over 50% of them with a count of one. The ten largest clones take up less than 75% of the sample.

RNA from unsorted whole blood was extracted with TRIzol reagent, and germline DNA was obtained with the DNeasy Blood & Tissue kit. At the time of sampling, the patients had chronic HBV infection and had not received any treatment. Before surgery, around 4.2 milliliters of peripheral blood were collected into K2EDTA tubes. CDR1 and CDR2 are drawn from the germline V gene: SGHNT, YENEEA. Relative to germline, V is 5 bases shorter and J is 5 bases shorter, with 9 bases between their ends. Taken from cysteine to phenylalanine, the CDR3 has 13 residues. The retained sequence is limited to the CDR3, 39 bases, with the frame set at the first base.

Recombination connected TRBV11-3 to TRBJ2-2; no D gene can be assigned with confidence. Sequencing was carried out using peripheral blood. The source is a man aged 40-50 years with primary liver carcinoma and hepatitis B virus infection. The CDR3 protein: CASSPARTGELFF. The sequence in DNA is TGTGCCAGCAGCCCCGCCAGGACCGGGGAGCTGTTTTTT.